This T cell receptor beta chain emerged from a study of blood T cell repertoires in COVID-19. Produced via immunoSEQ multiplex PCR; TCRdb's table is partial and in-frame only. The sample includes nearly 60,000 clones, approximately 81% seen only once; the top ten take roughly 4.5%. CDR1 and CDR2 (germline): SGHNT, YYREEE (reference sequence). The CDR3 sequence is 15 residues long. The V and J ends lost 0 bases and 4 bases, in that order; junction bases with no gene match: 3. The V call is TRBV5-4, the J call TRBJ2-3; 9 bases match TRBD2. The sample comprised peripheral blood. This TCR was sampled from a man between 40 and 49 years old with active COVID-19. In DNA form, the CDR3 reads TGTGCCAGCAGCTTGGCTAGCGGGGCACCAGATACGCAGTATTTT. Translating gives CASSLASGAPDTQYF.